The 24 T cell receptor beta chains below all came from one sample that was sequenced in a study of cytomegalovirus exposure and HLA in healthy donors. Primers for the PCR totalled 60 Vbeta and 13 Jbeta. Using immunoSEQ multiplex PCR, the repertoire was profiled, and TCRdb retains in-frame clones only, with some absent. The sample yields 90,000 to 100,000 clones, over 65% seen once. Sequencing used PBMCs. These receptors came from a man in his sixties in good health and CMV-seropositive.

The chain is built from TRBV19 and TRBJ1-5; D unresolved. Per the germline V gene, CDR1 is LNHDA and CDR2 is SQIVND (reference sequence). CDR3 length: 14 residues. V lost 7 bases and J lost 4, with 14 bases in between. CDR3 residues: CASNSRTENQPQHF. Here the CDR3 DNA reads TGTGCCAGTAACAGCAGAACAGAGAATCAGCCCCAGCATTTT.

The CDR3 nucleotides are TGTGCCAGCAGTTTTCAGGGGGCAACTAATGAAAAACTGTTTTTT. Translation: CASSFQGATNEKLFF. The chain links TRBV25-1 to TRBJ1-4; 7 positions agree with TRBD1. The ends lost 5 bases at V and 0 bases at J; junction bases unmatched: 3. The length of the CDR3 is 15 residues. Germline CDR1 reads MGHDK; CDR2 reads SYGVNS.

J is TRBJ2-7 and V is TRBV19, with D possibly being TRBD1 (7 bases). CDR1 LNHDA and CDR2 SQIVND come from the germline V gene (reference sequence). This CDR3 spans 14 amino acids. Trimming took off 3 bases at V and 1 base at J, with 10 bases between the two ends. The CDR3 DNA reads TGTGCCAGTAGTATGCGGGGACAGTCCTACGAGCAGTACTTC. It specifies CASSMRGQSYEQYF.

This chain uses TRBV7-6 with TRBJ2-7; 14 positions agree with TRBD2. Germline CDR1 and CDR2: SGHVS and FNYEAQ. V lost 1 base and J lost 0; bases outside the gene matches: 5. The CDR3 totals 18 residues. In DNA, the CDR3 is TGTGCCAGCAGCTTAGGACTAGCGGGGGGGATAAGCTCCTACGAGCAGTACTTC. It encodes CASSLGLAGGISSYEQYF.

This clone was seen just once. This chain links TRBV30 with TRBJ2-7; D is uncertain. This CDR3 is 11 amino acids long. Deletions cut 8 bases from V and 3 bases from J, with 11 bases between. CDR1 and CDR2 from the germline V gene are GTSNPN and SVGIG (reference sequence). The DNA for the CDR3 is TGTGCCCTGACGGGTCTCTACGAGCAGTACTTC. Residues: CALTGLYEQYF.

The chain is built from TRBV19 and TRBJ2-5, with D uncertain. Germline assignment: CDR1 LNHDA and CDR2 SQIVND (reference sequence). This CDR3 is built from 11 residues. Trimming removed 6 bases from V and 2 bases from J, with 4 bases in between. CDR3 sequence (DNA): TGTGCCAGTAGGGAGCAAGAGACCCAGTACTTC. Amino acids: CASREQETQYF. Filled out from reference TRBV19 and TRBJ2-5, the complete variable domain reads DGGITQSPKYLFRKEGQNVTLSCEQNLNHDAMYWYRQDPGQGLRLIYYSQIVNDFQKGDIAEGYSVSREKKESFPLTVTSAQKNPTAFYLCASREQETQYFGPGTRLLVL.

This sequence joins TRBV10-3 and TRBJ2-1, with TRBD2 matching over 15 bases. V trimming: 9 bases; J trimming: 10 bases; junction bases outside the gene matches: 7. Germline CDR1 is ENHRY and CDR2 is SYGVKD. The CDR3 is made up of 14 amino acids. The CDR3, as DNA: TGTGCCATTCGGACTAGCGGGGGGGGGCCGGAGCAGTTCTTC. Translating gives CAIRTSGGGPEQFF.

This chain links TRBV5-6 with TRBJ2-1; TRBD1 matches 10 bases. The J segment lost 15 bases and the V segment lost 0 bases, leaving 3 bases of the junction unmatched. This CDR3 has 12 residues. Germline CDR1 and CDR2: SGHDT and YYEEEE. The CDR3 loop is CASSLGDRGPFF. The CDR3 DNA sequence: TGTGCCAGCAGCTTGGGGGACAGGGGTCCGTTCTTC.

The chain combines TRBV7-9 with TRBJ2-7; 7 nucleotides align to TRBD1. Germline trimming cut 3 bases from V and 0 bases from J; bases unmatched to any gene: 2. Germline V lookup: CDR1 SEHNR, CDR2 FQNEAQ (reference sequence). There are 14 residues in the CDR3. As DNA, the CDR3 is TGTGCCAGCAGCTTTTGGGACAGCTCCTACGAGCAGTACTTC. Protein product: CASSFWDSSYEQYF.

This chain joins TRBV19 and TRBJ2-5; 7 bases are shared with TRBD1. The CDR3 extends over 18 amino acids. Germline CDR1 LNHDA, CDR2 SQIVND (reference sequence). After removal of 2 bases from V and 1 base from J, the junction contained 13 bases not matched to a gene. CDR3 coding DNA: TGTGCCAGTAGTATAATTTACCTCGTGGGACAGCCCCAAGAGACCCAGTACTTC. Its protein product is CASSIIYLVGQPQETQYF.

The J gene is TRBJ2-7, the V gene TRBV7-8; TRBD2 aligns across 10 bases. The CDR3 contains 14 residues. Germline CDR1 and CDR2: SGHVS and FQNEAQ. J was trimmed by 3 bases and V by 8 bases; bases with no gene match: 7. The CDR3, as DNA: TGTGCCAGCTCCAAGCGGGGGGGCCTCTACGAGCAGTACTTC. Amino acid sequence: CASSKRGGLYEQYF.

V gene TRBV29-1 combines with J gene TRBJ1-1; the D is unclear. The CDR3 has 11 residues. V was clipped by 7 bases and J by 10 bases, with 16 bases between them. Germline CDR1 reads SQVTM; CDR2 reads ANQGSEA. CDR3: CSGTEASGAFF. CDR3 coding DNA: TGCAGCGGGACGGAGGCTAGCGGAGCTTTCTTT.

The chain couples TRBV5-1 to TRBJ2-1; 9 positions agree with TRBD2. The CDR3 runs 17 residues. Germline V gene sequence: CDR1 SGHRS, CDR2 YFSETQ. J gave up 9 bases and V 0 bases, and 13 bases lay outside the gene matches. CDR3 loop: CASSLEVSGGFGSEQFF. The CDR3 region has the DNA TGCGCCAGCAGCTTGGAGGTTAGCGGGGGTTTTGGTAGTGAGCAGTTCTTC.

V and J are TRBV7-6 and TRBJ2-3, with D tentatively TRBD2 (6 bases). Between the trimmed V and J ends, which lost 4 bases and 3 bases, there was a span of 17 bases. CDR1 is SGHVS and CDR2 is FNYEAQ in the germline V gene. The length of the CDR3 is 16 residues. The CDR3 region is CASSSTGTPGTDTQYF. Here the CDR3 DNA reads TGTGCCAGCAGCTCCACCGGGACTCCAGGGACAGATACGCAGTATTTT. Full variable domain (outside the CDR3, taken from reference TRBV7-6 and TRBJ2-3): GAGVSQSPRYKVTKRGQDVALRCDPISGHVSLYWYRQALGQGPEFLTYFNYEAQQDKSGLPNDRFSAERPEGSISTLTIQRTEQRDSAMYRCASSSTGTPGTDTQYFGPGTRLTVL.

This chain connects TRBV4-1 to TRBJ2-2; the D gene is possibly TRBD2 (7 bases). Germline-derived CDR1 and CDR2 are MGHRA and YSYEKL. The CDR3 has 19 amino acids. Trimming left V 1 base short and J 4 bases short, with 22 bases between. DNA for the CDR3: TGCGCCAGCAGCCAAGTGAGGGGGGGTAGGAAGGTTAGCACCGGGGAGCTGTTTTTT. As protein: CASSQVRGGRKVSTGELFF.

CDR3 coding DNA: TGTGCCAGTAGCAGGGTAGGAACTGAAGCTTTCTTT. This sequence encodes CASSRVGTEAFF. The chain recombines TRBV19 with TRBJ1-1; a possible D gene is TRBD1 (5 bases). Trimming removed 6 bases at V and 5 bases at J, with 10 bases between. The CDR3 length is 12 residues. CDR1 and CDR2 from the germline V gene are LNHDA and SQIVND (reference sequence).

This clone was picked up one time. The V gene is TRBV7-9, the J gene TRBJ2-7; the D gene is possibly TRBD2 (6 bases). CDR1 and CDR2 (germline): SEHNR, FQNEAQ (reference sequence). The CDR3 runs to 15 residues. The germline V and J ends were trimmed by 5 bases and 3 bases, with 17 bases remaining between them. CDR3 loop: CASSPQVGGNYEQYF. The CDR3 DNA is TGTGCCAGCAGCCCCCAGGTGGGGGGAAACTACGAGCAGTACTTC.

This chain uses TRBV5-6 with TRBJ2-4; unclear D gene. Trimming cost V 0 bases and J 11 bases, with 12 bases left between them. Germline lookup yields CDR1 SGHDT and CDR2 YYEEEE. CDR3 length: 13 amino acids. The CDR3 reads CASSLEATALQYF. The CDR3 DNA is TGTGCCAGCAGCTTGGAGGCTACAGCCCTTCAGTACTTC.

J is TRBJ1-1 and V is TRBV5-1; TRBD1 aligns across 7 bases. Trimming at V came to 0 bases and at J to 1 base, leaving 6 bases not matched to a gene. CDR3 length: 16 residues. The germline CDR1 and CDR2 sequences are SGHRS and YFSETQ. The chain's CDR3 is CASSLGWRTGNTEAFF. For the CDR3, the DNA is TGCGCCAGCAGCTTGGGTTGGCGGACAGGGAACACTGAAGCTTTCTTT.

This rearrangement joins TRBV28 to TRBJ1-2, with a tentative D call TRBD1 (5 bases). CDR3 size: 15 residues. V was trimmed by 8 bases and J by 2 bases, leaving 18 bases between them. CDR1 and CDR2 from the germline V gene are MDHEN and SYDVKM. DNA of the CDR3: TGTGCCAGCGGGGTGGGGGGGATGAAAAACTATGGCTACACCTTC. Amino acids: CASGVGGMKNYGYTF.

The genes are TRBV29-1 and TRBJ2-5; TRBD2 matches at 7 bases. The assigned J gene may be wrong: the sequence end matches TRBJ2-7 better. Per the germline V gene, CDR1 is SQVTM and CDR2 is ANQGSEA. The CDR3 totals 12 residues. The DNA of the CDR3 is TGCAGCGTTGTGGGGGGGTCCTACGAGCAGTACTTC. Amino acids: CSVVGGSYEQYF.

V usage is TRBV28 and J usage is TRBJ2-7; 7 bases map to TRBD2. The CDR3 length is 14 residues. Germline V gives CDR1 MDHEN, CDR2 SYDVKM. V shed 5 bases and J 7 bases; nucleotides not matched to a gene: 11. CDR3 loop: CASSPPGLPGEQYF. In nucleotides, the CDR3 is TGTGCCAGCAGTCCTCCGGGACTACCGGGGGAGCAGTACTTC.

The chain combines TRBV2 with TRBJ2-3; no definite D call. V lost 2 bases and J lost 5, with 8 bases in between. The CDR3 length is 13 residues. Germline CDR1 reads SNHLY; CDR2 reads FYNNEI. Here the CDR3 reads CASSEYWRDTQYF. The CDR3 coding sequence is TGTGCCAGCAGTGAATACTGGAGAGATACGCAGTATTTT.

The chain joins TRBV7-9 to TRBJ2-3; D is uncertain. This CDR3 is 14 amino acids long. Trimming took off 3 bases at V and 0 bases at J, with 7 bases between the two ends. The germline CDR1 and CDR2 sequences are SEHNR and FQNEAQ (reference sequence). CDR3 bases: TGTGCCAGCAGCTTTTTAACTAGCACAGATACGCAGTATTTT. Residues: CASSFLTSTDTQYF.